The next 22 T cell receptor beta chains were all read from a single sample in a study of siplizumab effects on memory and regulatory T cells. Sequenced by immunoSEQ multiplex PCR; TCRdb stores in-frame clones only, minus some. The sample consists of 100,000 to 110,000 clones, about 91% of them appearing once. Input material: CD4+ T cells sorted from blood. The origin of the receptors is a human donor in good health.

This chain links TRBV27 with TRBJ1-5; no definite D call. Deletions cut 5 bases from V and 9 bases from J, with 20 bases between. CDR1 and CDR2 from the germline V gene are MNHEY and SMNVEV (reference sequence). The CDR3 consists of 15 residues. The CDR3 DNA is TGTGCCAGCAGTGTACTACCCGTTTCCGCGGGGCCCCAGCATTTT. Translated, it gives CASSVLPVSAGPQHF.

The CDR3 coding sequence is TGTGCCAGTACCTCTCAGGGGGACAGGGGGAGAAAGACCCAGTACTTC. This encodes CASTSQGDRGRKTQYF. V usage is TRBV19 and J usage is TRBJ2-5; 11 nucleotides line up with TRBD1. The V gene end was trimmed by 7 bases and the J gene end by 6 bases; junction bases not matched to a gene: 13. In germline, CDR1 is LNHDA, CDR2 SQIVND (reference sequence). CDR3 length: 16 residues.

The chain employs TRBV15 and TRBJ1-5; a weak D match, TRBD1 (5 bases). The ends were cut back, 1 base at V and 7 bases at J, with 11 bases in the middle. CDR3 length: 14 residues. Germline CDR1 reads LNHNV; CDR2 reads YYDKDF (reference sequence). The CDR3 coding sequence is TGTGCCACCAGCAGAGTCAGGGATCGCCAGCCCCAGCATTTT. This encodes CATSRVRDRQPQHF.

The chain couples TRBV6-6 to TRBJ1-1; the D gene is possibly TRBD1 (6 bases). Germline CDR1 is MNHNY and CDR2 is SVGAGI (reference sequence). The CDR3 has 14 amino acids. Trimming removed 7 bases at V and 6 bases at J, with 18 bases between. CDR3 loop: CASTPTGGASEAFF. CDR3 DNA: TGTGCCAGCACCCCGACAGGAGGGGCTTCTGAAGCTTTCTTT.

This chain uses TRBV7-2 with TRBJ2-1; 7 nucleotides align to TRBD1. The CDR3 sequence is 16 residues long. Per the germline V gene, CDR1 is SGHTA and CDR2 is FQGNSA. V lost 1 base, J lost 3 bases, and 6 bases stayed unmatched. The CDR3 protein is CASSLVGTEVYNEQFF. The CDR3 DNA reads TGTGCCAGCAGCTTAGTAGGGACAGAAGTCTACAATGAGCAGTTCTTC. The full variable domain, rest sourced from reference TRBV7-2 and TRBJ2-1, is GAGVSQSPSNKVTEKGKDVELRCDPISGHTALYWYRQSLGQGLEFLIYFQGNSAPDKSGLPSDRFSAERTGGSVSTLTIQRTQQEDSAVYLCASSLVGTEVYNEQFFGPGTRLTVL.

This clone has a single count. The rearrangement joins TRBV18 to TRBJ2-7, with 8 bases aligning to TRBD1. Germline lookup yields CDR1 KGHSH and CDR2 LQKENI. This CDR3 region has 14 residues. After removal of 7 bases from V and 2 bases from J, the junction contained 7 bases not matched to a gene. In nucleotides, the CDR3 is TGTGCCAGCTGTCACGGACAGGGTCCCTACGAGCAGTACTTC. It translates to CASCHGQGPYEQYF.

The count of this clone is one. The chain joins TRBV4-3 to TRBJ2-1; D is perhaps TRBD2 (5 bases). Trimming shortened V by 4 bases and J by 12 bases, and 10 bases separated the two germline ends. Germline CDR1 and CDR2: LGHNA and YSLEER. The CDR3 covers 11 residues. The CDR3 coding sequence is TGCGCCAGCAGCCTCCTCAGCGGGCAGTTCTTC. Amino acid sequence: CASSLLSGQFF.

This clone was seen a single time. For the CDR3, the DNA is TGCGCCAGCTCGAATGGCGCCGTTACCTTGGCGGGTCGAGAGACCCAGTACTTC. Its protein product is CASSNGAVTLAGRETQYF. V usage is TRBV5-1 and J usage is TRBJ2-5, with a tentative D call TRBD2 (5 bases). The germline V gene encodes CDR1 SGHRS and CDR2 YFSETQ. The CDR3 sequence is 18 residues long. Between the trimmed V and J ends, which lost 7 bases and 4 bases, there was a span of 29 bases. The complete variable domain, with remaining parts taken from reference TRBV5-1 and TRBJ2-5, reads KAGVTQTPRYLIKTRGQQVTLSCSPISGHRSVSWYQQTPGQGLQFLFEYFSETQRNKGNFPGRFSGRQFSNSRSEMNVSTLELGDSALYLCASSNGAVTLAGRETQYFGPGTRLLVL.

This clone was observed once. The CDR3 DNA sequence: TGTGCCAGCAGTTCAGGGACAGTGACCTACGAGCAGTACTTC. Translating gives CASSSGTVTYEQYF. This chain links TRBV28 with TRBJ2-7, with 7 bases matching TRBD1. The CDR3 is 14 residues long. Germline V gives CDR1 MDHEN, CDR2 SYDVKM. V gave up 4 bases and J gave up 2 bases; unmatched junction bases: 5. The full variable domain, its missing parts supplied by reference TRBV28 and TRBJ2-7, is DVKVTQSSRYLVKRTGEKVFLECVQDMDHENMFWYRQDPGLGLRLIYFSYDVKMKEKGDIPEGYSVSREKKERFSLILESASTNQTSMYLCASSSGTVTYEQYFGPGTRLTVT.

The chain is built from TRBV5-8 and TRBJ2-5; D is uncertain. The CDR3 runs 14 residues. Between the trimmed V and J ends, which lost 0 bases and 1 base, there was a span of 7 bases. In germline, CDR1 is SGHTS, CDR2 YDEGEE. As DNA, the CDR3 is TGTGCCAGCAGCTTGGGTCGGATCCAAGAGACCCAGTACTTC. Translation gives CASSLGRIQETQYF.

The rearrangement uses TRBV5-1 and TRBJ2-7; D ambiguous. The ends were cut back, 2 bases at V and 1 base at J, with 10 bases in the middle. Germline CDR1 is SGHRS and CDR2 is YFSETQ. The CDR3 consists of 14 residues. The CDR3 is CASSFATLSYEQYF. DNA for the CDR3: TGCGCCAGCAGCTTTGCCACCTTATCCTACGAGCAGTACTTC.

The V gene is TRBV6-1, the J gene TRBJ1-1, with D unclear. V was cut by 1 base and J by 4 bases, with 16 bases left in between. This CDR3 comprises 16 residues. Germline assignment: CDR1 MNHNS and CDR2 SASEGT. The CDR3 sequence is CASSEGSGWSGTEAFF. CDR3 nucleotides: TGTGCCAGCAGTGAAGGGTCAGGCTGGTCCGGCACTGAAGCTTTCTTT.

The rearrangement joins TRBV6-4 to TRBJ1-5, with a possible D match to TRBD1 (5 bases). V lost 9 bases, J lost 5 bases, and 20 bases lay in between. Germline CDR1 MRHNA, CDR2 SNTAGT. The CDR3 totals 15 residues. CDR3 nucleotides: TGTGCCAGGGCAAACGGGACCCCCATGGATCAGCCCCAGCATTTT. Its protein is CARANGTPMDQPQHF.

V usage is TRBV28 and J usage is TRBJ2-2; the D gene is possibly TRBD1 (5 bases). Trimming removed 8 bases at V and 6 bases at J, with 13 bases between. From germline, CDR1 is MDHEN and CDR2 SYDVKM. The CDR3 has 13 amino acids. In DNA, the CDR3 is TGTGCCAGCTGGGCAGGGCATCCCGGGGAGCTGTTTTTT. This codes for CASWAGHPGELFF.

The gene calls are TRBV15 and TRBJ1-5; 7 bases fit TRBD1. J was trimmed by 0 bases and V by 3 bases; bases with no gene match: 2. The CDR3 contains 15 residues. Germline V lookup: CDR1 LNHNV, CDR2 YYDKDF (reference sequence). CDR3 residues: CATSSRGVSNQPQHF. The CDR3 nucleotides read TGTGCCACCAGCAGCAGGGGGGTTAGCAATCAGCCCCAGCATTTT.

The chain couples TRBV27 to TRBJ2-5, with 14 bases that match TRBD2. The CDR3 spans 14 residues. Germline CDR1 reads MNHEY; CDR2 reads SMNVEV (reference sequence). Trimming took 11 bases from V and 4 from J; bases not matched to a gene: 6. This chain's CDR3 is CAGRLAGGGETQYF. The CDR3 DNA reads TGTGCCGGCCGACTAGCGGGGGGGGGAGAGACCCAGTACTTC.

The rearrangement uses TRBV6-5 and TRBJ2-7; 7 nucleotides line up with TRBD1. The ends lost 4 bases at V and 7 bases at J; junction bases unmatched: 10. CDR1 is MNHEY, CDR2 SVGAGI, per germline. This CDR3 has 14 amino acids. The CDR3 loop reads CASSSGQAYVEQYF. The DNA of the CDR3 is TGTGCCAGCAGTTCCGGACAGGCCTACGTTGAGCAGTACTTC.

The J gene is TRBJ2-3, the V gene TRBV25-1; D possibly corresponds to TRBD1 (6 bases). V lost 3 bases to trimming and J lost 2 bases, with 9 bases between them. The length of the CDR3 is 14 residues. Per the germline V gene, CDR1 is MGHDK and CDR2 is SYGVNS. The DNA for the CDR3 is TGTGCCAGCAGTGATCCAGGGGCCACAGATACGCAGTATTTT. This codes for CASSDPGATDTQYF. The full variable domain, with the rest looked up from reference TRBV25-1 and TRBJ2-3, is EADIYQTPRYLVIGTGKKITLECSQTMGHDKMYWYQQDPGMELHLIHYSYGVNSTEKGDLSSESTVSRIRTEHFPLTLESARPSHTSQYLCASSDPGATDTQYFGPGTRLTVL.

The V gene is TRBV7-3, the J gene TRBJ2-3, with a weak D call TRBD2 (6 bases). Germline V gene lookup returns CDR1 SGHTA and CDR2 FQGTGA. Trimming stripped 5 bases from V and 1 base from J, with 13 bases between. The CDR3 has 15 residues. CDR3: CASSATPGGTDTQYF. The CDR3 region has the DNA TGTGCCAGCAGCGCCACCCCGGGGGGCACAGATACGCAGTATTTT.

The rearrangement links TRBV7-2 to TRBJ2-7; D is undetermined. The CDR3 is 15 amino acids. Per the germline V gene, CDR1 is SGHTA and CDR2 is FQGNSA. The V end lost 2 bases, the J end lost 0 bases, and 11 bases lay between the germline ends. The CDR3 is CASSLSQASSYEQYF. CDR3 nucleotides: TGTGCCAGCAGCTTAAGCCAGGCTTCCTCCTACGAGCAGTACTTC. Drawing the rest from reference TRBV7-2 and TRBJ2-7, the complete variable domain is GAGVSQSPSNKVTEKGKDVELRCDPISGHTALYWYRQSLGQGLEFLIYFQGNSAPDKSGLPSDRFSAERTGGSVSTLTIQRTQQEDSAVYLCASSLSQASSYEQYFGPGTRLTVT.

The J gene is TRBJ2-3, the V gene TRBV10-3; 14 bases match TRBD2. Germline CDR1 ENHRY, CDR2 SYGVKD. The CDR3 length is 15 residues. The trim removed 6 bases at V and 6 bases at J, leaving 5 bases unmatched. CDR3 loop: CAISRRTSGGDTQYF. For the CDR3, the DNA is TGTGCCATCAGCCGGAGGACTAGCGGGGGGGATACGCAGTATTTT.

V is TRBV19 and J is TRBJ2-4, with D uncertain. V shed 6 bases and J shed 0 bases, with 15 bases lying between them. CDR1 LNHDA and CDR2 SQIVND come from the germline V gene (reference sequence). The CDR3 has 16 residues. The CDR3 region has the DNA TGTGCCAGTAGAAGGGCGGATGGGAAAGCCAAAAACATTCAGTACTTC. Translating it yields CASRRADGKAKNIQYF.